This TCR beta chain was identified in a study of blood T cell repertoires in COVID-19. The data were produced by immunoSEQ multiplex PCR, yet TCRdb's version contains in-frame clones alone and is incomplete. The data contain 220,000 or so clones, less than 85% of them singletons. The CDR3 is made up of 14 amino acids. Per the germline V gene, CDR1 is MNHEY and CDR2 is SMNVEV (reference sequence). Trimming pared 3 bases from V and 7 bases from J, leaving 10 bases between. The sample comprised peripheral blood. This receptor was identified in a woman of 80 years or more with acute or convalescent COVID-19. The rearrangement links TRBV27 to TRBJ1-6; D possibly corresponds to TRBD1 (5 bases). CDR3 region: CASSFRVPNSPLHF. In nucleotides, the CDR3 is TGTGCCAGCAGTTTCAGGGTTCCGAATTCACCCCTCCACTTT.